This T cell receptor (beta chain) was profiled in a study of blood T cell repertoires in COVID-19. Measured with immunoSEQ multiplex PCR; TCRdb has only the in-frame clones, and not every one. The sample has 99,000 or so clones, 65% to 80% seen once. V gave up 3 bases and J gave up 2 bases, with 10 bases separating them. The germline V gene has CDR1 KGHSH and CDR2 LQKENI. The CDR3 is 14 amino acids. Input material: peripheral blood. The TCR originated in a woman in her 70s with acute or convalescent COVID-19. The rearrangement joins TRBV18 to TRBJ1-1; weak D call: TRBD1 (5 bases). The CDR3 protein is CASSPEQANTEAFF. The DNA of the CDR3 is TGTGCCAGCTCACCGGAACAGGCCAACACTGAAGCTTTCTTT. The whole variable domain, remainder taken from reference TRBV18 and TRBJ1-1, is NAGVMQNPRHLVRRRGQEARLRCSPMKGHSHVYWYRQLPEEGLKFMVYLQKENIIDESGMPKERFSAEFPKEGPSILRIQQVVRGDSAAYFCASSPEQANTEAFFGQGTRLTVV.